These T cell receptor beta chains were read from a single sample in a study of beta chain features in type 1 diabetes. Here immunoSEQ multiplex PCR was the method, and the copy in TCRdb shows in-frame clones only, minus some. The sample includes around 240,000 clones, 16% seen only once; the top ten take about 0.078%. Sequenced sample: naive CD4+ T cells from blood. Source of these receptors: a man under 40 with type 1 diabetes. Each CDR3 is given with its conserved first and last residue. The D gene is left open where the match is weak. A row's size may be missing; if present it is once, few, many or a size class.

cdr3_nt cdr3_aa d_call j_call clone_size v_call
TGTGCCAGCAGCCTGGTGGTCGTAAACACTGAAGCTTTCTTT CASSLVVVNTEAFF NA TRBJ1-1 NA TRBV7-2
TGCGCCAGCAGCCCTGGGACAGGGCCTAACTATGGCTACACCTTC CASSPGTGPNYGYTF TRBD1 TRBJ1-2 NA TRBV4-1
TGCAGCGTTCGGAGGTCCCACGAGCAGTACTTC CSVRRSHEQYF NA TRBJ2-7 few TRBV29-1
TGTGCCAGCAGCCCTTACCGGGATTTCTCCTACGAGCAGTACTTC CASSPYRDFSYEQYF NA TRBJ2-7 NA TRBV7-9
TGTGCCAGCAGCCTACAGGGAACCGGGGAGCTGTTTTTT CASSLQGTGELFF NA TRBJ2-2 NA TRBV7-9
TGCAGCGGAGGCTATCAGGGTCAGCCCCAGCATTTT CSGGYQGQPQHF NA TRBJ1-5 NA TRBV29-1
TGTGCCTGGGGTGAGCCGGGACAGGCCTATCAGCCCCAGCATTTT CAWGEPGQAYQPQHF TRBD1 TRBJ1-5 NA TRBV30
TGTGCCTGGTCCGGACAGACCTACGAGCAGTACTTC CAWSGQTYEQYF NA TRBJ2-7 NA TRBV30
TGCAGCGTGGATTACACAGATACGCAGTATTTT CSVDYTDTQYF NA TRBJ2-3 few TRBV29-1
TGTGCCAGTAGTATTCGACCTCCCGGGCGCACCGGGGCCAACGTCCTGACTTTC CASSIRPPGRTGANVLTF NA TRBJ2-6 few TRBV19
TGCAGCGCCGGGAGGGCATCTGACTACGAGCAGTACTTC CSAGRASDYEQYF TRBD2 TRBJ2-7 NA TRBV29-1
TGTGCCAGTAGTATAGTAGGGACAGCGGCCGAGCAGTACTTC CASSIVGTAAEQYF TRBD1 TRBJ2-7 NA TRBV19
TGCAGCGTTGGTCAGGGGTGGACAGATACGCAGTATTTT CSVGQGWTDTQYF NA TRBJ2-3 few TRBV29-1
TGCAGCGTTGAAGGCGGGGCGGCAGACTTACAAGAGACCCAGTACTTC CSVEGGAADLQETQYF NA TRBJ2-5 few TRBV29-1
TGTGCCAGCAGTAGAAAGACAGGAGGTACTTGGGAGACCCAGTACTTC CASSRKTGGTWETQYF NA TRBJ2-5 few TRBV6-6
TGTGCCAGCAGTTACTCGGGCTACAGTGAAAACATTCAGTACTTC CASSYSGYSENIQYF NA TRBJ2-4 NA TRBV6-5
TGCAGCGTTGAAGGAGATTCTACAGATACGCAGTATTTT CSVEGDSTDTQYF NA TRBJ2-3 NA TRBV29-1
TGTGCCAGCTCCCCGCAGGAGGGGCACATCACAGATACGCAGTATTTT CASSPQEGHITDTQYF NA TRBJ2-3 NA TRBV18
TGTGCCAGCGGTTCAGCGGGAGCCCCCTCCTACGAGCAGTACTTC CASGSAGAPSYEQYF TRBD2 TRBJ2-7 few TRBV28
TGTGCCAGCAGCTCCCGGGAGTTAGCGGATACGCAGTATTTT CASSSRELADTQYF NA TRBJ2-3 few TRBV13
TGCAGCGGCCGGACAGGGTTGGACACCGGGGAGCTGTTTTTT CSGRTGLDTGELFF TRBD1 TRBJ2-2 few TRBV29-1
TGTGCCAGCAGCCAAGAGAAACAGGGGGACACTGAAGCTTTCTTT CASSQEKQGDTEAFF TRBD1 TRBJ1-1 NA TRBV4-2
TGTGCCAGCAGTGTGAAAGATACGCAGTATTTT CASSVKDTQYF NA TRBJ2-3 few TRBV2
TGTGCCATCAGTGAGATTTCCGGGGGCTACGAGCAGTACTTC CAISEISGGYEQYF NA TRBJ2-7 few TRBV10-3
TGTGCCAGCGGACAGGGGGCCTACGCCAAAAACATTCAGTACTTC CASGQGAYAKNIQYF TRBD1 TRBJ2-4 few TRBV28
TGCAGCGTTGAGGCCCGGTTCACTGAAGCTTTCTTT CSVEARFTEAFF NA TRBJ1-1 few TRBV29-1
TGTGCCATCAGGGATTCTAACTCCTACGAGCAGTACTTC CAIRDSNSYEQYF NA TRBJ2-7 few TRBV10-3
TGTGCCTGGGCCCGGAACAACTATGGCTACACCTTC CAWARNNYGYTF NA TRBJ1-2 few TRBV30
TGTGCCAGCAGCTTAACGTCTAGCACAGATACGCAGTATTTT CASSLTSSTDTQYF NA TRBJ2-3 NA TRBV25-1
TGTGCCAGCAGCCAGGGACTAGCGGGGGGTACCTACGAGCAGTACTTC CASSQGLAGGTYEQYF TRBD2 TRBJ2-7 NA TRBV7-2
TGTGCCAGCAGTGAATTGGGTGGTAGCGGGAGCGAGCAGTACTTC CASSELGGSGSEQYF TRBD2 TRBJ2-7 NA TRBV25-1
TGCAGTGCTAGGGGTTTAACTGAAGCTTTCTTT CSARGLTEAFF NA TRBJ1-1 once TRBV20-1
TGCAGCGCAAGACAGGGCTCTGGAAACACCATATATTTT CSARQGSGNTIYF TRBD1 TRBJ1-3 few TRBV29-1
TGCGCCAGCAGCCACCAGTCTGGGGCCAACGTCCTGACTTTC CASSHQSGANVLTF NA TRBJ2-6 NA TRBV4-3
TGTGCCAGCAGTTTCTTCGGGAGTTCCGACGAGCAGTACTTC CASSFFGSSDEQYF NA TRBJ2-7 NA TRBV6-5
TGCGCCAGCAGCTTGGCGCCGCAGTCCCACAATGAGCAGTTCTTC CASSLAPQSHNEQFF NA TRBJ2-1 NA TRBV5-1
TGTGCCTGGAGTCAGGGCACTGAAGCTTTCTTT CAWSQGTEAFF NA TRBJ1-1 few TRBV30
TGTGCCAGCAGCACGACCCCCTGGGCCAGGCCTCAAGAGACCCAGTACTTC CASSTTPWARPQETQYF NA TRBJ2-5 NA TRBV11-1
TGTGCCAGCAGCCTCCAGGGAGCAGGAGAGACCCAGTACTTC CASSLQGAGETQYF NA TRBJ2-5 NA TRBV28
TGTGCCAGTAGTATCCAGAGCGAAGAGACCCAGTACTTC CASSIQSEETQYF NA TRBJ2-5 NA TRBV19
TGTGCCAGCTCACCACGAACTAGCGGGAGTAAAGCAGATACGCAGTATTTT CASSPRTSGSKADTQYF TRBD2 TRBJ2-3 few TRBV18